The clone carrying this T cell receptor beta chain was found a few times. Antigen unknown. After template switching added a universal primer site, the resulting cDNA carried unique molecular identifiers. TCRdb analysed the 5' RACE reads with MiXCR anew, one entry per CDR3 protein. The profile covers fewer than 900,000 distinct CDR3 sequences, with about 20% appearing a single time and around 13% taken by the ten largest. The data stem from a study of identical twins. Study findings and constraints: For monozygotic twins, models underestimated out-of-frame TCR alpha sharing. When twins shared out-of-frame alpha sequences, those sequences had excess low generation probability.

The germline V gene encodes CDR1 SGHRS and CDR2 YFSETQ. This CDR3 comprises 15 residues. Losses at the gene ends were 1 base for V and 10 bases for J; bases not matched to a gene: 9. The sample also formed part of further work on T cells expressing NK-cell markers.

Specimen: PBMCs. The chain uses TRBV5-1 and TRBJ2-1, with 9 bases aligning to TRBD2. The clonotype comes from a woman under 30 in good health. CDR3 DNA sequence: TGCGCCAGCAGCTTGCTAGCGGGGCCATACGTAGAGCAGTTCTTC. This translates into CASSLLAGPYVEQFF.